This TCR beta chain emerged from a study of T cells in Graves' hyperthyroidism and ophthalmopathy. Study background: The authors collected peripheral blood at initial diagnosis, before any treatment.

The CDR3 is 16 amino acids. With 0 bases clipped from V and 7 bases from J, the junction kept 12 bases outside the gene matches. Germline V gives CDR1 DFQATT, CDR2 SNEGSKA (reference sequence). General observations from the study: Model output signaled ophthalmopathy a median approximately 6 months ahead of onset. Ophthalmopathy cases were set apart from stable hyperthyroidism by a 13 V-J model.

It was RNA transcripts that yielded the amplified TCR beta CDR3 regions. Researchers ran a first-round RT-PCR on the TCR CDR3 using the HTBI primer set. TCRdb recomputed calls from the multiplex PCR reads with MiXCR, one row per CDR3 protein. The table has some 650,000 distinct CDR3 sequences, about a sixth seen once. Points on this clonotype: Its cognate antigen is unknown.

The TCR originated in a woman between 35 and 50 years old with Graves' ophthalmopathy. The sample was blood. The genes are TRBV20-1 and TRBJ2-1; 7 positions agree with TRBD1. The CDR3 reads CSARDPQGVSGNEQFF. The CDR3 DNA reads TGCAGTGCTAGAGATCCCCAGGGGGTGTCGGGGAATGAGCAGTTCTTC.